What follows are 18 T cell receptor beta chains derived from one specimen sequenced in a study of blood T cell repertoires in COVID-19. Clones were read by immunoSEQ multiplex PCR, and TCRdb kept only the in-frame ones, dropping some. This table holds 200,000 to 250,000 clones, around 88% found once. The sample comprised peripheral blood. Every receptor here comes from a young woman who had recovered from COVID-19.

The chain has TRBV5-1 and TRBJ1-4; no firm D call. V was clipped by 0 bases and J by 8 bases, with 5 bases between them. Germline V gene data show CDR1 as SGHRS and CDR2 as YFSETQ. The CDR3 runs 12 residues. The CDR3 DNA reads as TGCGCCAGCAGCTTGGATCTGGAAAAACTGTTTTTT. Protein: CASSLDLEKLFF.

This chain joins TRBV30 and TRBJ1-5, with D tentatively TRBD1 (6 bases). Germline CDR1 and CDR2: GTSNPN and SVGIG (reference sequence). The V end lost 3 bases, the J end lost 7 bases, and 19 bases lay between the germline ends. The CDR3 runs to 15 residues. The CDR3 region has the DNA TGTGCCTGGAGCCAACCGGGGGGCGCGGGGCAGCCCCAGCATTTT. Residues: CAWSQPGGAGQPQHF.

J is TRBJ1-2 and V is TRBV10-3; no firm D call. Per the germline V gene, CDR1 is ENHRY and CDR2 is SYGVKD. Trimming removed 0 bases from V and 2 bases from J, with 16 bases in between. This CDR3 has 17 amino acids. DNA of the CDR3: TGTGCCATCAGTGAGTCGTCCCCCCCGTTCGGGAACTATGGCTACACCTTC. Its translation is CAISESSPPFGNYGYTF.

The chain is built from TRBV3-1 (or the pseudogene TRBV3-2) and TRBJ1-1; D not certain. Trimming removed 3 bases at V and 3 bases at J, with 8 bases between. This CDR3 comprises 13 residues. Germline values: CDR1 LGHDT, CDR2 YNNKEL (reference sequence). Here the CDR3 DNA reads TGTGCCAGCAGCCAGGCAAGTTACACTGAAGCTTTCTTT. Its translation is CASSQASYTEAFF.

This chain joins TRBV19 and TRBJ1-2, with TRBD1 identical over 9 bases. The CDR3 loop spans 14 amino acids. Unmatched junction bases numbered 6, after V lost 2 bases and J lost 8 bases. Germline CDR1 reads LNHDA; CDR2 reads SQIVND (reference sequence). The CDR3 sequence: CASSITGGHSGYTF. CDR3 nucleotides: TGTGCCAGTAGTATAACAGGGGGCCATTCGGGCTACACCTTC.

This sequence joins TRBV30 and TRBJ2-1, with D unresolved. This CDR3 spans 13 amino acids. Per the germline V gene, CDR1 is GTSNPN and CDR2 is SVGIG (reference sequence). The ends were cut back, 2 bases at V and 4 bases at J, with 9 bases in the middle. DNA for the CDR3: TGTGCCTGGAGTCCCCTGTTGTACAATGAGCAGTTCTTC. Encoded protein: CAWSPLLYNEQFF.

This clone has only one observation. The chain is built from TRBV18 and TRBJ1-4; D is unresolved. Trimming removed 4 bases from V and 6 bases from J, with 12 bases in between. The CDR3 covers 14 residues. Germline V gene data show CDR1 as KGHSH and CDR2 as LQKENI. As DNA, the CDR3 is TGTGCCAGCTCACTTCGGAGTTTAGATGAAAAACTGTTTTTT. Its translation is CASSLRSLDEKLFF.

The chain carries TRBV4-1 and TRBJ2-2, with TRBD1 as a possible D gene (5 bases). Trimming removed 2 bases from V and 2 bases from J, with 12 bases in between. This CDR3 comprises 16 residues. CDR1 is MGHRA and CDR2 is YSYEKL in the germline V gene. The DNA of the CDR3 is TGCGCCAGCAGCCAACAGGGTATGGAAAACACCGGGGAGCTGTTTTTT. As protein: CASSQQGMENTGELFF.

The chain recombines TRBV7-9 with TRBJ2-3; D call uncertain. Trimming cost V 8 bases and J 1 base, with 10 bases left between them. The germline V gene has CDR1 SEHNR and CDR2 FQNEAQ (reference sequence). The CDR3 loop spans 13 amino acids. CDR3 sequence reads: CASDGYGTDTQYF. The CDR3 bases are TGTGCCAGCGACGGGTATGGCACAGATACGCAGTATTTT.

CDR3 loop: CASSYSGSPGNTIYF. CDR3 DNA: TGTGCCAGCAGTTACTCGGGCAGTCCTGGAAACACCATATATTTT. V usage is TRBV6-6 and J usage is TRBJ1-3; D not resolved. Germline lookup yields CDR1 MNHNY and CDR2 SVGAGI (reference sequence). This CDR3 spans 15 amino acids. The germline V and J ends were trimmed by 0 bases and 2 bases, with 8 bases remaining between them.

The chain is built from TRBV7-4 and TRBJ1-2; 10 bases match TRBD1. Germline trimming cut 4 bases from V and 4 bases from J; bases unmatched to any gene: 9. The CDR3 is 16 amino acids. CDR1 is SGHVT, CDR2 SQSDAQ, per germline. The CDR3 DNA reads TGTGCCAGCAGCTCCCCTCGACAGGGGGCTTGCTATGGCTACACCTTC. Its protein product is CASSSPRQGACYGYTF.

This clone was found once. This chain uses TRBV6-5 with TRBJ1-5; D ambiguous. The CDR3 consists of 13 residues. V lost 6 bases and J 1 base, leaving 7 bases between the germline ends. Germline values: CDR1 MNHEY, CDR2 SVGAGI. DNA of the CDR3: TGTGCCAGCAGAGCAACGAGCAATCAGCCCCAGCATTTT. This encodes CASRATSNQPQHF.

The chain has TRBV4-1 and TRBJ1-2, with a possible D match to TRBD1 (6 bases). Germline CDR1 is MGHRA and CDR2 is YSYEKL. The CDR3 runs 15 residues. Trimming removed 3 bases at V and 6 bases at J, with 17 bases between. This CDR3 reads CASSQGTGSQNGYTF. DNA for the CDR3: TGCGCCAGCAGCCAGGGAACAGGGTCACAGAATGGCTACACCTTC.

CDR3 sequence reads: CASSTSGGRIGADTQYF. The CDR3 DNA reads as TGTGCCAGTAGTACCAGCGGGGGCCGGATAGGGGCAGATACGCAGTATTTT. V gene TRBV19 combines with J gene TRBJ2-3; 8 nucleotides align to TRBD2. In germline, CDR1 is LNHDA, CDR2 SQIVND (reference sequence). V lost 4 bases, J lost 4 bases, and 13 bases stayed unmatched. CDR3 size: 17 residues.

In DNA form, the CDR3 reads TGTGCCATCGCCCCGACAGGGCGCACAGATACGCAGTATTTT. The encoded protein is CAIAPTGRTDTQYF. The gene calls are TRBV10-3 and TRBJ2-3; 7 bases line up with TRBD1. The V segment lost 8 bases and the J segment 1 base; nucleotides outside the gene matches: 6. CDR1 ENHRY and CDR2 SYGVKD come from the germline V gene. The CDR3 length is 14 residues.

This clone turned up a few times. The chain joins TRBV7-9 to TRBJ2-1; 8 bases map to TRBD2. Germline V gives CDR1 SEHNR, CDR2 FQNEAQ (reference sequence). This CDR3 comprises 14 residues. V trimming: 10 bases; J trimming: 4 bases; junction bases outside the gene matches: 9. The CDR3 coding sequence is TGTGCCACCAAGGGGACTAGTCGGTACAATGAGCAGTTCTTC. It encodes CATKGTSRYNEQFF.

This clone was detected only once. V and J are TRBV6-8 and TRBJ2-2, with 9 bases lining up with TRBD1. The CDR3 contains 18 residues. V shed 5 bases and J 0 bases; nucleotides not matched to a gene: 10. Per germline, CDR1 MNHGY and CDR2 SAAAGT. The CDR3 loop is CASSEGQGRSANTGELFF. CDR3 sequence (DNA): TGTGCCAGCAGTGAGGGACAGGGAAGGTCCGCGAACACCGGGGAGCTGTTTTTT.

The gene calls are TRBV4-1 and TRBJ2-7; TRBD2 is a possible D gene (6 bases). V was pared by 1 base and J by 4 bases, with 14 bases between. Germline V gene lookup returns CDR1 MGHRA and CDR2 YSYEKL. The CDR3 sequence is 15 residues long. CDR3 region: CASSQVGGLTYEQYF. The DNA of the CDR3 is TGCGCCAGCAGCCAAGTGGGGGGTCTCACGTACGAGCAGTACTTC.